This TCR beta chain was identified in a study of T-cell reconstitution after alpha-beta-depleted transplantation in children. Unique molecular identifiers were used in preparing the TCRbeta library. From the PCR reads, TCRdb called clonotypes with MiXCR, one entry per CDR3 protein. This table has roughly 310,000 distinct CDR3 sequences, roughly 25% appearing once. This clonotype was recorded a few times. Its antigen is not identified. The V end was cut by 1 base, the J end by 8 bases, with 14 bases between. The CDR3 is 14 amino acids. CDR1 and CDR2 from the germline V gene are SGHRS and YFSETQ. Study-wide points: Reportedly, alpha-beta T cells present about two months post-transplant originated from several hundred expanded clones of graft origin. At one year after transplant, newly produced T cells mostly accounted for T-cell counts and diversity.

This receptor was taken from a male patient younger than 18 who had a stem cell transplant for acute lymphoblastic leukemia, so the T cells may come from the graft donor. The chain is built from TRBV5-1 and TRBJ2-3, with D hard to call. The material sequenced was PBMCs, mostly from graft donor cells, taken 180 days after TCRalphabeta/CD19-depleted stem cell transplant. The CDR3, as DNA: TGCGCCAGCAGCTTGAGTTCGGCAAGCAGTACGCAGTATTTT. Protein product: CASSLSSASSTQYF.